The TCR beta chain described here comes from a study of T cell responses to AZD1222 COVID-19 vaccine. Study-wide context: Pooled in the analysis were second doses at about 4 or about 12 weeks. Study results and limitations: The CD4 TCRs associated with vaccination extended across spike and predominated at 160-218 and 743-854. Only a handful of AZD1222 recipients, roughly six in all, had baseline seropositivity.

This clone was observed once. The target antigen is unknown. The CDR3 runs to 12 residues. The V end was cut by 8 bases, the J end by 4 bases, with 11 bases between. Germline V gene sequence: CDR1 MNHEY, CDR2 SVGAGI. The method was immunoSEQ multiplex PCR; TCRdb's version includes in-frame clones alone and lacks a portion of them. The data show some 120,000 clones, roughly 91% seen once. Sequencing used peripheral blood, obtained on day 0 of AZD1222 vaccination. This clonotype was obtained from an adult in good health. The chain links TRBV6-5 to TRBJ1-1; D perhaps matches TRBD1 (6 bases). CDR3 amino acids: CASHTGPTEAFF. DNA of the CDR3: TGTGCCAGCCATACAGGGCCCACTGAAGCTTTCTTT.